This T cell receptor beta chain was identified in a study of beta chain features in type 1 diabetes. General study findings and limits: Shortening of TCRB CDR3s, moderate but significant, appeared in all four CD4+ subsets of Type 1 diabetes patients.

This clone was seen more than once but under ten times. Its antigen is undetermined. Since all of the isolated RNA was reverse transcribed, expressed TCRB transcripts were what got sequenced. Produced via immunoSEQ multiplex PCR; TCRdb's table is partial and in-frame only. This repertoire shows 150,000 to 200,000 clones, about 8.1% found once; its top ten account for around 0.5%. The CDR3 contains 15 residues. Germline lookup yields CDR1 SGHVS and CDR2 FQNEAQ. The V gene end was trimmed by 5 bases and the J gene end by 3 bases; junction bases not matched to a gene: 3. The chain joins TRBV7-8 to TRBJ2-1; 11 bases map to TRBD2. Source material: central memory CD4+ T cells from blood. This TCR was recovered from a woman under 30 with type 1 diabetes. Here the CDR3 DNA reads TGTGCCAGCAGCCGACTAGCGGGATTCTACAATGAGCAGTTCTTC. Translation gives CASSRLAGFYNEQFF. Drawing the rest from reference TRBV7-8 and TRBJ2-1, the complete variable domain is GAGVSQSPRYKVAKRGQDVALRCDPISGHVSLFWYQQALGQGPEFLTYFQNEAQLDKSGLPSDRFFAERPEGSVSTLKIQRTQQEDSAVYLCASSRLAGFYNEQFFGPGTRLTVL.